These 20 T cell receptor beta chains share one sample of origin, sequenced in a study of post-analysis software for immune sequencing data. What these receptors recognize is not known. Each TCR beta cDNA library carried unique molecular identifiers. TCRdb fed the PCR reads into MiXCR, producing one record per CDR3 protein. The sample yields 400,000 to 500,000 distinct CDR3 sequences, approximately 42% seen once. Study results and limitations: About 5 TRBV segments were more frequent in patients than controls; TRBV5-6, TRBV5-1 and TRBV20-1 belonged to this group.

The sequencing sample was made of blood. These receptor sequences come from a girl aged 2 to 10 with multiple sclerosis.

This clonotype has only a few counts. CDR3 sequence: CASSPSGAYEQYF. In DNA, the CDR3 is TGCGCCAGCAGCCCCAGTGGGGCCTACGAGCAGTACTTC. This chain connects TRBV4-1 to TRBJ2-7; unclear D gene. CDR3 length equals 13 residues. Germline V CDR1 and CDR2: MGHRA, YSYEKL. With 4 bases removed from V and 2 bases from J, the gap between germline ends came to 9 bases.

The chain combines TRBV27 with TRBJ2-1; tentative D call: TRBD2 (6 bases). The germline gives CDR1 MNHEY, CDR2 SMNVEV (reference sequence). The V end was cut by 3 bases, the J end by 15 bases, with 18 bases between. The length of the CDR3 is 13 residues. DNA for the CDR3: TGTGCCAGCAGTTTTTCGGCTAGCGCCACTGGGTTCTTC. Translation: CASSFSASATGFF.

J is TRBJ2-1 and V is TRBV27, with TRBD1 as a possible D gene (5 bases). Germline-derived CDR1 and CDR2 are MNHEY and SMNVEV (reference sequence). Between the trimmed V and J ends, which lost 10 bases and 0 bases, there was a span of 13 bases. The CDR3 extends over 14 amino acids. The CDR3, as DNA: TGTGCCACCGGCACAGGCAGCTCCTACAATGAGCAGTTCTTC. Protein sequence: CATGTGSSYNEQFF.

This clonotype was counted only a few times. The V gene is TRBV6-5, the J gene TRBJ1-4; the D gene is possibly TRBD1 (5 bases). The V gene's germline CDR1 is MNHEY and CDR2 SVGAGI. The CDR3 contains 15 residues. Trimming shortened V by 2 bases and J by 7 bases, and 14 bases separated the two germline ends. The CDR3 loop reads CASSYRRGVSEKLFF. The CDR3 coding sequence is TGTGCCAGCAGTTACCGGCGGGGGGTGAGTGAAAAACTGTTTTTT.

The chain carries TRBV13 and TRBJ2-1; 10 bases are shared with TRBD2. The CDR3 covers 16 residues. Germline lookup yields CDR1 PRHDT and CDR2 FYEKMQ (reference sequence). J lost 2 bases, V lost 5 bases, and 6 bases had no gene match. The CDR3 region is CASSPRTSGAYNEQFF. The CDR3 coding sequence is TGTGCCAGCAGCCCGCGCACTAGCGGGGCCTACAATGAGCAGTTCTTC.

The chain joins TRBV7-2 to TRBJ2-1; D ambiguous. Per the germline V gene, CDR1 is SGHTA and CDR2 is FQGNSA. CDR3 length: 11 amino acids. V lost 2 bases and J lost 8, with 4 bases in between. The CDR3 loop is CASSLNYEQFF. The CDR3 coding sequence is TGTGCCAGCAGCTTAAACTATGAGCAGTTCTTC.

The chain is built from TRBV29-1 and TRBJ1-5; D perhaps matches TRBD1 (5 bases). Germline CDR1 is SQVTM and CDR2 is ANQGSEA. The V end lost 6 bases, the J end lost 6 bases, and 15 bases lay between the germline ends. The CDR3 loop spans 13 amino acids. CDR3 sequence: CSVQRDPSQPQHF. The CDR3 coding sequence is TGCAGCGTCCAAAGGGACCCCAGTCAGCCCCAGCATTTT. The variable domain in full, with the rest retrieved from reference TRBV29-1 and TRBJ1-5, is SAVISQKPSRDICQRGTSLTIQCQVDSQVTMMFWYRQQPGQSLTLIATANQGSEATYESGFVIDKFPISRPNLTFSTLTVSNMSPEDSSIYLCSVQRDPSQPQHFGDGTRLSIL.

With regard to this clonotype: A junction boundary mismatches the germline segment, possibly from a read error. The V call is TRBV20-1, the J call TRBJ2-7; D unclear. The CDR3 consists of 12 residues. Germline V gene lookup returns CDR1 DFQATT and CDR2 SNEGSKA (reference sequence). DNA for the CDR3: TGCAGGGCTAGAGTCGGCAGCTACGAGCAGTACTTC. Amino acid sequence: CRARVGSYEQYF.

V gene TRBV10-3 combines with J gene TRBJ2-3; TRBD2 aligns across 12 bases. Trimming at V came to 5 bases and at J to 8 bases, leaving 8 bases not matched to a gene. Germline lookup yields CDR1 ENHRY and CDR2 SYGVKD. The CDR3 is 15 amino acids. This chain's CDR3 is CAISTRLAGAGTQYF. As DNA, the CDR3 is TGTGCCATCAGTACCAGACTAGCGGGGGCGGGTACGCAGTATTTT.

The J gene is TRBJ2-4, the V gene TRBV5-5; D call uncertain. The end of the DNA fits TRBJ2-7 better, so the J call may be wrong. Germline lookup yields CDR1 SGHKS and CDR2 YYEKEE (reference sequence). The CDR3 is 13 residues long. Here the CDR3 reads CASSLIVDYEQYF. The CDR3 coding sequence is TGTGCCAGCAGCTTAATTGTCGACTACGAGCAGTACTTC.

This clonotype has a handful of counts. The rearrangement uses TRBV10-3 and TRBJ1-2; the D is unclear. Germline lookup yields CDR1 ENHRY and CDR2 SYGVKD. V was cut by 0 bases and J by 1 base, with 6 bases left in between. The CDR3 has 14 residues. The CDR3 is CAISESGINYGYTF. CDR3 DNA: TGTGCCATCAGTGAGTCTGGCATTAACTATGGCTACACCTTC.

This clonotype was seen only a few times. The chain has TRBV20-1 and TRBJ2-1; D unresolved. V was cut by 6 bases and J by 2 bases, with 5 bases left in between. Germline assignment: CDR1 DFQATT and CDR2 SNEGSKA (reference sequence). This CDR3 region has 11 residues. Here the CDR3 reads CSAPTYNEQFF. CDR3 bases: TGCAGTGCCCCGACCTACAATGAGCAGTTCTTC.

The table lists this clonotype with many counts. V and J are TRBV5-4 and TRBJ1-2; D unresolved. The CDR3 contains 14 residues. V lost 5 bases and J lost 3, with 14 bases in between. Germline loops: CDR1 SGHNT, CDR2 YYREEE (reference sequence). The CDR3 sequence is CASRALEEDYGYTF. CDR3 DNA sequence: TGTGCCAGCAGGGCGTTGGAGGAGGACTATGGCTACACCTTC. Looking up the rest from reference TRBV5-4 and TRBJ1-2 gives the full variable domain: ETGVTQSPTHLIKTRGQQVTLRCSSQSGHNTVSWYQQALGQGPQFIFQYYREEENGRGNFPPRFSGLQFPNYSSELNVNALELDDSALYLCASRALEEDYGYTFGSGTRLTVV.

In the case of this clonotype: This may come from a read error, since a much larger clone is one base off. The chain recombines TRBV5-1 with TRBJ1-6, with D maybe TRBD1 (6 bases). The CDR3 runs to 17 residues. The V gene's germline CDR1 is SGHRS and CDR2 YFSETQ. CDR3 residues: CASSPRDIGSYSSPLHF. The CDR3 coding sequence is TGCGCCAGCAGCCCTCGGGACATCGGCTCCTATAGTTCACCCCTCCACTTT.

Here the CDR3 reads CASSLIMTSDEQFF. CDR3 coding DNA: TGTGCCAGCAGCTTAATCATGACCAGCGATGAGCAGTTCTTC. This rearrangement joins TRBV7-2 to TRBJ2-1; no clear D. Germline CDR1 reads SGHTA; CDR2 reads FQGNSA. The CDR3 contains 14 residues. The V and J ends lost 2 bases and 8 bases respectively, with 13 bases between them.

This clonotype has only a few counts. V gene TRBV6-6 combines with J gene TRBJ2-3, with D perhaps matching TRBD2 (6 bases). The germline V gene has CDR1 MNHNY and CDR2 SVGAGI (reference sequence). This CDR3 has 14 amino acids. Trimming stripped 1 base from V and 2 bases from J, with 7 bases between. CDR3: CASSYLAVTDTQYF. The CDR3 DNA reads TGTGCCAGCAGTTACTTAGCGGTCACAGATACGCAGTATTTT.

This clonotype showed up just a few times. The rearrangement joins TRBV29-1 to TRBJ2-1; 16 nucleotides match TRBD2. The germline CDR1 and CDR2 sequences are SQVTM and ANQGSEA. The CDR3 loop spans 14 amino acids. The V and J ends lost 6 bases and 10 bases, in that order; junction bases with no gene match: 6. This CDR3 is CSVAGTSGRGEQFF. Written as DNA, the CDR3 is TGCAGCGTGGCCGGGACTAGCGGGAGGGGCGAGCAGTTCTTC.

J is TRBJ2-4 and V is TRBV20-1, with D hard to call. The germline V and J ends were trimmed by 1 base and 5 bases, with 9 bases remaining between them. CDR3 length: 13 residues. Germline V gene data show CDR1 as DFQATT and CDR2 as SNEGSKA (reference sequence). CDR3 loop: CSARVAAENIQYF. The CDR3 DNA reads TGCAGTGCTAGAGTTGCGGCCGAAAACATTCAGTACTTC.

The chain employs TRBV2 and TRBJ1-2; D is undetermined. CDR3 length equals 16 residues. Germline values: CDR1 SNHLY, CDR2 FYNNEI. The ends were cut back, 5 bases at V and 0 bases at J, with 16 bases in the middle. The CDR3 bases are TGTGCCAGCAGTTACACCGGACCGACTACTAACTATGGCTACACCTTC. Residues: CASSYTGPTTNYGYTF.

This clonotype was picked up a small number of times. The rearrangement links TRBV12-3 or TRBV12-4 to TRBJ1-2; D unclear. This CDR3 region has 14 residues. Trimming removed 6 bases at V and 4 bases at J, with 15 bases between. CDR3: CASRPGMRSYGYTF. CDR3 sequence (DNA): TGTGCCAGCAGGCCCGGTATGCGGAGCTATGGCTACACCTTC.